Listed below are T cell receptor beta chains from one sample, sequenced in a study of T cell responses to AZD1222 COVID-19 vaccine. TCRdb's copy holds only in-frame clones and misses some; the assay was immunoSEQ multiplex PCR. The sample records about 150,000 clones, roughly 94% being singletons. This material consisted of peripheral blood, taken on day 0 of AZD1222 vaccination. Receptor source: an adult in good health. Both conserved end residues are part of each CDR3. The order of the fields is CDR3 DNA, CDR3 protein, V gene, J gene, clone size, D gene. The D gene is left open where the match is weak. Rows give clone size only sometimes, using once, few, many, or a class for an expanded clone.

CDR3nt: TGTGCCACCAGCAGATTAGTCAATGAGCAGTTCTTC; CDR3aa: CATSRLVNEQFF; v_gene: TRBV15; j_gene: TRBJ2-1; abundance: -; d_gene: -
CDR3nt: TGTGCCAGCGCGGCAGGGGTCCAAGAGACCCAGTACTTC; CDR3aa: CASAAGVQETQYF; v_gene: TRBV7-3; j_gene: TRBJ2-5; abundance: -; d_gene: -
CDR3nt: TGTGCCAGCAGCCGATTTGGGACAGGGGGATATTTT; CDR3aa: CASSRFGTGGYF; v_gene: TRBV7-9; j_gene: TRBJ1-3; abundance: -; d_gene: TRBD1
CDR3nt: TGTGCCAGCAGTGAAGTTGAGGGCAGGGTTTCACCCCTCCACTTT; CDR3aa: CASSEVEGRVSPLHF; v_gene: TRBV2; j_gene: TRBJ1-6; abundance: -; d_gene: -
CDR3nt: TGTGCCAGCAGCCTTTCAGGGGCCACTGAAGCTTTCTTT; CDR3aa: CASSLSGATEAFF; v_gene: TRBV6-5; j_gene: TRBJ1-1; abundance: -; d_gene: -
CDR3nt: TGCGCCAGCAGTGAGCCCCCCAACGGGGTTAACTATGGCTACACCTTC; CDR3aa: CASSEPPNGVNYGYTF; v_gene: TRBV10-1; j_gene: TRBJ1-2; abundance: -; d_gene: -
CDR3nt: TGTGCCAGCAGTTACGACGGCGAGAGATATGGCTACACCTTC; CDR3aa: CASSYDGERYGYTF; v_gene: TRBV6-5; j_gene: TRBJ1-2; abundance: -; d_gene: -
CDR3nt: TGCGCCAGCAGCTTGGTCTCTTCTGGAAACACCATATATTTT; CDR3aa: CASSLVSSGNTIYF; v_gene: TRBV5-1; j_gene: TRBJ1-3; abundance: -; d_gene: -
CDR3nt: TGTGCCAGCAGCCAAGAGGGATGGCCCAGCGGGTACACCGGGGAGCTGTTTTTT; CDR3aa: CASSQEGWPSGYTGELFF; v_gene: TRBV3-1/TRBV3-2; j_gene: TRBJ2-2; abundance: -; d_gene: -
CDR3nt: TGTGCCAGCAGCACGGAGTCGAACACTGAAGCTTTCTTT; CDR3aa: CASSTESNTEAFF; v_gene: TRBV7-2; j_gene: TRBJ1-1; abundance: once; d_gene: -
CDR3nt: TGTGCCAGCAGTTCGGGACAGGGAAACGAAAAACTGTTTTTT; CDR3aa: CASSSGQGNEKLFF; v_gene: TRBV27; j_gene: TRBJ1-4; abundance: -; d_gene: TRBD1
CDR3nt: TGTGCCAGCAGCTTAGCTAGCGGGAGGTTTAGTGAGCAGTTCTTC; CDR3aa: CASSLASGRFSEQFF; v_gene: TRBV7-9; j_gene: TRBJ2-1; abundance: once; d_gene: TRBD2
CDR3nt: TGTGCCAGTAGTATAGGCCAAAGAGGCGGCGGGAGGGCCGTCTACCTTCAAGAGACCCAGTACTTC; CDR3aa: CASSIGQRGGGRAVYLQETQYF; v_gene: TRBV19; j_gene: TRBJ2-5; abundance: -; d_gene: TRBD2
CDR3nt: TGTGCCAGCAGTCTCAACAGGGGGGCCCAGTACTTC; CDR3aa: CASSLNRGAQYF; v_gene: TRBV28; j_gene: TRBJ2-4; abundance: -; d_gene: TRBD1
CDR3nt: TGTGCCAGCAGTGGTATCGGGGAGCTGTTTTTT; CDR3aa: CASSGIGELFF; v_gene: TRBV2; j_gene: TRBJ2-2; abundance: -; d_gene: -
CDR3nt: TGTGCCAGCTCACCACGGGAGTGGAGGGATGGCTACACCTTC; CDR3aa: CASSPREWRDGYTF; v_gene: TRBV18; j_gene: TRBJ1-2; abundance: -; d_gene: -
CDR3nt: TGTGCCAGTAGTTTAGCGGGGGGAAACAATGAGCAGTTCTTC; CDR3aa: CASSLAGGNNEQFF; v_gene: TRBV19; j_gene: TRBJ2-1; abundance: -; d_gene: TRBD2
CDR3nt: TGCGCCAGCAGCCCCAGCGGCCGTGAAGAGACCCAGTACTTC; CDR3aa: CASSPSGREETQYF; v_gene: TRBV4-3; j_gene: TRBJ2-5; abundance: -; d_gene: -
CDR3nt: TGTGCCAGCAGCCCTTCGCTAGCGGTCCAAGAGACCCAGTACTTC; CDR3aa: CASSPSLAVQETQYF; v_gene: TRBV3-1/TRBV3-2; j_gene: TRBJ2-5; abundance: -; d_gene: TRBD2
CDR3nt: TGTGCCAGCAGTGAAGCGCAGGGACTAGCGGGATTCAATGAGCAGTTCTTC; CDR3aa: CASSEAQGLAGFNEQFF; v_gene: TRBV2; j_gene: TRBJ2-1; abundance: -; d_gene: TRBD2
CDR3nt: TGTGCCAGCAGCTACGGACTAGCGGGAGGCGAGACCCAGTACTTC; CDR3aa: CASSYGLAGGETQYF; v_gene: TRBV5-6; j_gene: TRBJ2-5; abundance: -; d_gene: TRBD2
CDR3nt: TGTGCCAGTAGTATAGCCTCGAGGGCCGCTAACTATGGCTACACCTTC; CDR3aa: CASSIASRAANYGYTF; v_gene: TRBV19; j_gene: TRBJ1-2; abundance: -; d_gene: -
CDR3nt: TGTGCCAGCTCACAAGTGCGGGACACTGAAGCTTTCTTT; CDR3aa: CASSQVRDTEAFF; v_gene: TRBV18; j_gene: TRBJ1-1; abundance: -; d_gene: -
CDR3nt: TGTGCCAGCTCACCACCGACAGGGGATGAGCAGTTCTTC; CDR3aa: CASSPPTGDEQFF; v_gene: TRBV18; j_gene: TRBJ2-1; abundance: -; d_gene: TRBD1